Below, 22 T cell receptor beta chains from the same sample are listed, as sequenced in a study of blood T cell repertoires in COVID-19. Assay: immunoSEQ multiplex PCR; the TCRdb copy retains only in-frame clones and omits some. Of roughly 400,000 clones in the sample, roughly 86% were seen once. The sequenced material came from PBMCs or T cells enriched from blood (not recorded which). The source is a woman aged 40 to 49 with acute COVID-19.

This clone was seen more than once but under ten times. The chain carries TRBV5-1 and TRBJ1-6; 7 bases fit TRBD1. Germline V lookup: CDR1 SGHRS, CDR2 YFSETQ. V dropped 0 bases and J dropped 3; count of bases not matched to a gene: 3. The CDR3 covers 16 residues. CDR3 DNA sequence: TGCGCCAGCAGCTTGGCGGGGACAGACTATAATTCACCCCTCCACTTT. Translated, it gives CASSLAGTDYNSPLHF.

The chain joins TRBV9 to TRBJ2-6; 7 bases fit TRBD1. Trimming at V came to 0 bases and at J to 0 bases, leaving 3 bases not matched to a gene. There are 17 residues in the CDR3. Per the germline V gene, CDR1 is SGDLS and CDR2 is YYNGEE. The CDR3 here is CASSVDRGGSGANVLTF. CDR3 bases: TGTGCCAGCAGCGTAGACAGGGGTGGCTCTGGGGCCAACGTCCTGACTTTC.

The gene calls are TRBV5-4 and TRBJ1-1; TRBD1 might be the D (6 bases). CDR3 length equals 12 residues. Per the germline V gene, CDR1 is SGHNT and CDR2 is YYREEE (reference sequence). Trimming left V 2 bases short and J 5 bases short, with 7 bases between. The CDR3 protein is CASSLQGTEAFF. In nucleotides, the CDR3 is TGTGCCAGCAGCTTACAGGGAACTGAAGCTTTCTTT.

This chain uses TRBV5-6 with TRBJ2-2; no clear D. Trimming left V 4 bases short and J 6 bases short, with 10 bases between. The CDR3 is 13 residues long. Germline V gives CDR1 SGHDT, CDR2 YYEEEE. Here the CDR3 reads CASSPGGPGELFF. CDR3 DNA: TGTGCCAGCAGCCCGGGTGGTCCCGGGGAGCTGTTTTTT.

V and J are TRBV6-5 and TRBJ1-3; 7 nucleotides agree with TRBD1. Germline V CDR1 and CDR2: MNHEY, SVGAGI. This CDR3 has 14 amino acids. V trimming: 6 bases; J trimming: 5 bases; junction bases outside the gene matches: 7. DNA of the CDR3: TGTGCCAGCAGACAACAGGGGTTGAGAAACACCATATATTTT. Residues: CASRQQGLRNTIYF.

This clone has more than one count but fewer than ten. The rearrangement joins TRBV18 to TRBJ1-4; TRBD1 aligns across 7 bases. This CDR3 contains 14 residues. V trimming: 3 bases; J trimming: 6 bases; junction bases outside the gene matches: 4. CDR1 is KGHSH, CDR2 LQKENI, per germline. The CDR3 DNA is TGTGCCAGCTCACCTCAGGGGGTGTATGAAAAACTGTTTTTT. As protein: CASSPQGVYEKLFF.

V is TRBV7-9 and J is TRBJ1-2; 10 bases agree with TRBD1. Germline V gene sequence: CDR1 SEHNR, CDR2 FQNEAQ (reference sequence). Trimming at V came to 4 bases and at J to 5 bases, leaving 10 bases not matched to a gene. CDR3 length: 16 residues. CDR3 sequence reads: CASSSLRDRGSYGYTF. The CDR3 coding sequence is TGTGCCAGCAGCTCACTCCGGGACAGGGGATCATATGGCTACACCTTC.

V is TRBV2 and J is TRBJ1-5; D is undetermined. CDR1 and CDR2 from the germline V gene are SNHLY and FYNNEI. The ends were cut back, 5 bases at V and 7 bases at J, with 12 bases in the middle. CDR3 length: 13 amino acids. The CDR3 DNA follows: TGTGCCAGCAGTCCTGGGCCTCCCCAGCCCCAGCATTTT. Residues: CASSPGPPQPQHF.

The V and J genes are TRBV7-2 and TRBJ2-1; TRBD2 matches 10 bases. CDR3 length equals 15 residues. V lost 6 bases to trimming and J lost 5 bases; unmatched junction nucleotides: 7. Germline V lookup: CDR1 SGHTA, CDR2 FQGNSA. The CDR3 DNA reads TGTGCCAGCAGTTGGAGCGGGGGGGCCCACAATGAGCAGTTCTTC. It codes for CASSWSGGAHNEQFF.

The J gene is TRBJ1-1, the V gene TRBV3-1 (or the pseudogene TRBV3-2); D is possibly TRBD1 (6 bases). The V end lost 6 bases, the J end lost 6 bases, and 14 bases lay between the germline ends. The CDR3 covers 13 residues. Germline values: CDR1 LGHDT, CDR2 YNNKEL (reference sequence). CDR3 sequence: CASSRTEYPEAFF. The CDR3 DNA reads as TGTGCCAGCAGTCGGACAGAATACCCTGAAGCTTTCTTT.

V and J are TRBV19 and TRBJ1-2; 8 bases map to TRBD1. V lost 7 bases and J lost 8; bases outside the gene matches: 9. CDR3 length equals 13 residues. Germline CDR1 is LNHDA and CDR2 is SQIVND (reference sequence). The CDR3 DNA reads as TGTGCCAGTACCTTGGACAGGGACGGAGGCTACACCTTC. Translation gives CASTLDRDGGYTF. Using reference TRBV19 and TRBJ1-2 for the parts outside the CDR3, the full variable domain is DGGITQSPKYLFRKEGQNVTLSCEQNLNHDAMYWYRQDPGQGLRLIYYSQIVNDFQKGDIAEGYSVSREKKESFPLTVTSAQKNPTAFYLCASTLDRDGGYTFGSGTRLTVV.

The CDR3 region has the DNA TGTGCCAGCAGCCAAGTGCCGAGTTCTGAAGCTTTCTTT. This translates into CASSQVPSSEAFF. V and J are TRBV3-1 (or the pseudogene TRBV3-2) and TRBJ1-1; no firm D call. Trimming removed 1 base at V and 6 bases at J, with 9 bases between. CDR1 LGHDT and CDR2 YNNKEL come from the germline V gene (reference sequence). CDR3 length: 13 amino acids.

The rearrangement links TRBV4-1 to TRBJ1-2; TRBD1 aligns across 8 bases. With V trimmed by 4 bases and J by 5 bases, 12 bases remained unmatched. Germline CDR1 is MGHRA and CDR2 is YSYEKL. The CDR3 covers 16 residues. CDR3 residues: CASSRLGQGAWYGYTF. The CDR3 DNA follows: TGCGCCAGCAGCCGCCTTGGGCAGGGGGCTTGGTATGGCTACACCTTC.

The rearrangement links TRBV6-5 to TRBJ1-1, with D perhaps matching TRBD1 (6 bases). This CDR3 region has 13 residues. The germline V and J ends were trimmed by 10 bases and 11 bases, with 23 bases remaining between them. CDR1 MNHEY and CDR2 SVGAGI come from the germline V gene. The CDR3 DNA sequence: TGTGCCACTCAGCAGGGTTTGAACAGGGATGCTTTCTTT. It codes for CATQQGLNRDAFF.

About this clone: The same CDR3 also results from other DNA sequences found in this sample. This chain connects TRBV19 to TRBJ1-1; tentatively, D is TRBD1 (5 bases). This CDR3 is 13 amino acids long. Germline CDR1 reads LNHDA; CDR2 reads SQIVND (reference sequence). Trimming cost V 3 bases and J 4 bases, with 9 bases left between them. The CDR3 loop reads CASSIQGGTEAFF. The CDR3, as DNA: TGTGCCAGTAGTATTCAGGGAGGCACTGAAGCTTTCTTT. Combining the CDR3 with reference TRBV19 and TRBJ1-1 gives the whole variable domain DGGITQSPKYLFRKEGQNVTLSCEQNLNHDAMYWYRQDPGQGLRLIYYSQIVNDFQKGDIAEGYSVSREKKESFPLTVTSAQKNPTAFYLCASSIQGGTEAFFGQGTRLTVV.

CDR3 nucleotides: TGCGCCAGCGGCGGGGGACGCTATGGCTACACCTTC. Amino acid sequence: CASGGGRYGYTF. V usage is TRBV10-1 and J usage is TRBJ1-2, with D tentatively TRBD1 (5 bases). Per germline, CDR1 WNHNN and CDR2 SYGVQD (reference sequence). This CDR3 region has 12 residues. Trimming took off 8 bases at V and 4 bases at J, with 11 bases between the two ends.

The chain couples TRBV9 to TRBJ2-2; D may be TRBD1 (6 bases). The germline V gene has CDR1 SGDLS and CDR2 YYNGEE. The CDR3 runs 16 residues. The V end lost 1 base, the J end lost 0 bases, and 10 bases lay between the germline ends. The CDR3 sequence: CASSVLYRANTGELFF. CDR3 bases: TGTGCCAGCAGCGTACTATACAGGGCGAACACCGGGGAGCTGTTTTTT.

The chain employs TRBV10-3 and TRBJ1-1; the match to TRBD1 covers 8 bases. The CDR3 consists of 14 residues. V lost 10 bases and J lost 0; bases outside the gene matches: 7. The germline gives CDR1 ENHRY, CDR2 SYGVKD. The CDR3 reads CATWTGSMNTEAFF. CDR3 nucleotides: TGTGCCACCTGGACAGGGTCGATGAACACTGAAGCTTTCTTT.

The gene calls are TRBV5-1 and TRBJ2-5; 9 nucleotides line up with TRBD1. Germline loops: CDR1 SGHRS, CDR2 YFSETQ. The CDR3 runs to 14 residues. Losses at the gene ends were 3 bases for V and 5 bases for J; bases not matched to a gene: 5. Here the CDR3 reads CASSSQGAWETQYF. The CDR3 nucleotides read TGCGCCAGCAGCTCACAGGGGGCATGGGAGACCCAGTACTTC.

The chain employs TRBV27 and TRBJ2-6, with TRBD1 as a possible D gene (6 bases). The CDR3 is 17 residues long. The germline V gene encodes CDR1 MNHEY and CDR2 SMNVEV (reference sequence). Deletions cut 5 bases from V and 1 base from J, with 15 bases between. This chain's CDR3 is CASSRQVTLSGANVLTF. DNA of the CDR3: TGTGCCAGCAGTCGACAGGTTACTTTGTCTGGGGCCAACGTCCTGACTTTC.

This chain connects TRBV14 to TRBJ2-7, with unresolved D. This CDR3 region has 16 residues. Looked up from germline, CDR1 is SGHDN and CDR2 is FVKESK. The ends were cut back, 0 bases at V and 2 bases at J, with 14 bases in the middle. Written as DNA, the CDR3 is TGTGCCAGCAGCCAAGAACCGGGTGGCACTACCTACGAGCAGTACTTC. Its translation: CASSQEPGGTTYEQYF. Full variable domain (outside the CDR3, taken from reference TRBV14 and TRBJ2-7): EAGVTQFPSHSVIEKGQTVTLRCDPISGHDNLYWYRRVMGKEIKFLLHFVKESKQDESGMPNNRFLAERTGGTYSTLKVQPAELEDSGVYFCASSQEPGGTTYEQYFGPGTRLTVT.

This clone was recorded only once. The chain has TRBV4-1 and TRBJ1-5; D is possibly TRBD1 (5 bases). Trimming removed 0 bases at V and 6 bases at J, with 12 bases between. The CDR3 covers 15 residues. Per the germline V gene, CDR1 is MGHRA and CDR2 is YSYEKL. CDR3 DNA sequence: TGCGCCAGCAGCCAAGATGGGAGGGGAGCTCAGCCCCAGCATTTT. It translates to CASSQDGRGAQPQHF.